This is a list of T cell receptor beta chains from one sample in a study of shared clonotypes between healthy human individuals. Measured with immunoSEQ multiplex PCR; TCRdb has only the in-frame clones, and not every one. The sample consists of some 2 million clones, about 94% of them appearing once. The sample comprised naive CD8+ T cells sorted from blood. All receptors derive from a man aged 18 to 35 in good health. Both conserved end residues are part of each CDR3. A D gene is named only where the DNA matches it firmly. For some rows the clone size is stated as once, few or many, or as a class when expanded; others skip it.

DNA	CDR3	V	J	length	D	size
TGTGCCAGCAGTGAAAGCACGGGAAATCAGCCCCAGCATTTT	CASSESTGNQPQHF	TRBV2	TRBJ1-5	14	-	-
TGTGCCAGCAGCTGGCAGACAGGGGGGCCCACTGAAGCTTTCTTT	CASSWQTGGPTEAFF	TRBV13	TRBJ1-1	15	TRBD1	once
TGCGCCAGCAGCCAAGTATCCCCCGGTCCTAAGGACACTGAAGCTTTCTTT	CASSQVSPGPKDTEAFF	TRBV4-3	TRBJ1-1	17	-	-
TGTGCCAGCAGTACCGACAGGGCGGGAGATACGCAGTATTTT	CASSTDRAGDTQYF	TRBV6-5	TRBJ2-3	14	TRBD1	-
TGTGCCAGTAGTATGGGAGGCTCGGGCTACACCTTC	CASSMGGSGYTF	TRBV19	TRBJ1-2	12	-	-
TGTGCCAGCATCAAAGGGACGTCCTCTAGCACAGATACGCAGTATTTT	CASIKGTSSSTDTQYF	TRBV9	TRBJ2-3	16	-	-
TGCGCCAGCAGCAATGGGGGACAGGCTCGGACCGGGGAGCTGTTTTTT	CASSNGGQARTGELFF	TRBV5-1	TRBJ2-2	16	TRBD1	-
TGTGCCAGCAGCAGTGGTGGGAATGAGCAGTTCTTC	CASSSGGNEQFF	TRBV5-4	TRBJ2-1	12	-	-
TGTGCCAGCAGCCTTGGGGGACAGGGTGGTCAGCCCCAGCATTTT	CASSLGGQGGQPQHF	TRBV13	TRBJ1-5	15	TRBD1	-
TGCGCCATCCGAGGGGGCGGCGGCTACACCTTC	CAIRGGGGYTF	TRBV10-2	TRBJ1-2	11	TRBD1	-
TGTGCCAGCAGAACAGCGGGACTCTCGGCCAATGAGCAGTTCTTC	CASRTAGLSANEQFF	TRBV6-1	TRBJ2-1	15	TRBD2	-
TGCGCCAGCAGCCAAGTCCCCTGGGCTGAAGCTTTCTTT	CASSQVPWAEAFF	TRBV4-1	TRBJ1-1	13	-	once
TGTGCCAGCAGCCCGGTCGAGGGAAATGAGCAGTTCTTC	CASSPVEGNEQFF	TRBV5-4	TRBJ2-1	13	-	-
TGTGCCAGCAGTGGACAGGGTTATATCGGGGAGCTGTTTTTT	CASSGQGYIGELFF	TRBV6-6	TRBJ2-2	14	TRBD1	few
TGTGCCAGCAGCCTGTCGACAGGGCTGTACCAAGAGACCCAGTACTTC	CASSLSTGLYQETQYF	TRBV7-9	TRBJ2-5	16	TRBD1	-
TGCGCCAGCAGCCAAAGCTCGGACAACTTCTACGAGCAGTACTTC	CASSQSSDNFYEQYF	TRBV4-3	TRBJ2-7	15	-	-